This T cell receptor beta chain was documented in a study of blood T cells in healthy people across ages. Researchers report isolating at least 7 million PBMCs per sample. Germline V CDR1 and CDR2: SGHDN, FVKESK. The germline V and J ends were trimmed by 6 bases and 0 bases, with 8 bases remaining between them. The CDR3 covers 14 residues. Study results and caveats: Across samples, TCR beta diversity tracked strongly with naive T cell percentage.

Note on this clonotype: Its specificity is unknown.

A second about 7 to 12 cycle PCR used barcoded and J-beta primers. MiXCR, applied by TCRdb to the 5' RACE reads, yields one record per CDR3 protein. The data contain about 1.1 million distinct CDR3 sequences, around two fifths of them singletons. The clonotype comes from a man in his late teens or twenties in good health. The source material was blood. The chain employs TRBV14 and TRBJ2-2; D is undetermined. CDR3 sequence (DNA): TGTGCCAGCAGTCCAACAGCGAACACCGGGGAGCTGTTTTTT. Encoded protein: CASSPTANTGELFF.